The 2 T cell receptor beta chains given below trace back to one sample, sequenced in a study of blood T cell repertoires in COVID-19. TCRdb's copy holds only in-frame clones and misses some; the assay was immunoSEQ multiplex PCR. The table records some 250,000 clones, approximately 90% of them present only once. The sample comprised peripheral blood. The receptors derive from a man aged 25-45 years who had recovered from COVID-19.

The chain has TRBV4-1 and TRBJ2-1, with 11 bases fitting TRBD1. J was trimmed by 6 bases and V by 4 bases; bases with no gene match: 5. In germline, CDR1 is MGHRA, CDR2 YSYEKL. The CDR3 is 15 amino acids. CDR3 DNA sequence: TGCGCCAGCAGCCCTACCGGGACAGGGGGCAATGAGCAGTTCTTC. Encoded protein: CASSPTGTGGNEQFF.

V gene TRBV9 combines with J gene TRBJ2-5; 14 bases match TRBD2. V lost 6 bases, J lost 5 bases, and 9 bases stayed unmatched. This CDR3 is built from 16 residues. Germline values: CDR1 SGDLS, CDR2 YYNGEE. The CDR3, as DNA: TGTGCCAGCAAAAGGACTAGCGGGGGGCCTAGCGAGACCCAGTACTTC. Translated, it gives CASKRTSGGPSETQYF. The full variable domain, completed using reference TRBV9 and TRBJ2-5, is DSGVTQTPKHLITATGQRVTLRCSPRSGDLSVYWYQQSLDQGLQFLIQYYNGEERAKGNILERFSAQQFPDLHSELNLSSLELGDSALYFCASKRTSGGPSETQYFGPGTRLLVL.